Each of the 14 T cell receptor beta chains below was sequenced from the same sample in a study of blood T cell repertoires in COVID-19. TCRdb keeps only in-frame clones here, not all; method: immunoSEQ multiplex PCR. The sample shows over 300,000 clones, roughly 90% of them seen only once. The sample taken for sequencing was peripheral blood. These receptors all stem from a man aged 35 to 55 with acute or convalescent COVID-19.

This clone has just a few counts. CDR3 protein: CATQRGGVDSPLHF. CDR3 bases: TGTGCCACCCAGAGGGGGGGGGTAGATTCACCCCTCCACTTT. The chain is built from TRBV7-2 and TRBJ1-6, with D tentatively TRBD1 (6 bases). V was trimmed by 10 bases and J by 8 bases, leaving 18 bases between them. CDR1 SGHTA and CDR2 FQGNSA come from the germline V gene. The CDR3 spans 14 residues.

V gene TRBV30 combines with J gene TRBJ1-1; TRBD1 agrees at 10 bases. This CDR3 contains 15 residues. The V gene's germline CDR1 is GTSNPN and CDR2 SVGIG (reference sequence). V gave up 5 bases and J gave up 3 bases; unmatched junction bases: 9. As DNA, the CDR3 is TGTGCCTGGTACGGGACAGGGGCAACTTACACTGAAGCTTTCTTT. Translated, it gives CAWYGTGATYTEAFF.

The gene calls are TRBV4-1 and TRBJ2-4; D is perhaps TRBD1 (6 bases). Germline-derived CDR1 and CDR2 are MGHRA and YSYEKL. The V end was cut by 4 bases, the J end by 4 bases, with 11 bases between. The CDR3 extends over 14 amino acids. For the CDR3, the DNA is TGCGCCAGCAGCCTTGGGGACACTAAAAACATTCAGTACTTC. Translated, it gives CASSLGDTKNIQYF.

This clone was recorded only once. The chain joins TRBV11-3 to TRBJ2-1, with TRBD2 identical over 12 bases. The junction had 7 bases not matched to a gene; V was cut back by 4 bases and J by 9 bases. CDR1 is SGHNT, CDR2 YENEEA, per germline. The CDR3 runs 15 residues. This CDR3 reads CASSSRTSGTAEQFF. The CDR3 nucleotides are TGTGCCAGCAGCTCTCGGACTAGCGGGACTGCTGAGCAGTTCTTC.

This sequence joins TRBV10-3 and TRBJ1-4, with 7 bases lining up with TRBD1. This CDR3 is built from 15 residues. Trimming removed 6 bases from V and 0 bases from J; junction bases left unmatched: 4. CDR1 ENHRY and CDR2 SYGVKD come from the germline V gene. The DNA of the CDR3 is TGTGCCATCAGGGCAGGGGGACCAACTAATGAAAAACTGTTTTTT. This encodes CAIRAGGPTNEKLFF.

The rearrangement joins TRBV4-1 to TRBJ1-1; 7 bases agree with TRBD1. CDR3 length equals 15 residues. V shed 0 bases, J shed 3 bases, and the junction held 4 bases outside the gene matches. Germline V lookup: CDR1 MGHRA, CDR2 YSYEKL. The CDR3: CASSQDEGAYTEAFF. In DNA, the CDR3 is TGCGCCAGCAGCCAAGATGAGGGGGCATACACTGAAGCTTTCTTT.

In this sample, this clone turned up once. This chain links TRBV28 with TRBJ2-3; no reliable D call. Per the germline V gene, CDR1 is MDHEN and CDR2 is SYDVKM. The ends were cut back, 7 bases at V and 0 bases at J, with 20 bases in the middle. The CDR3 has 17 residues. The CDR3 DNA is TGTGCCAGCACCGCCGGAACAGCACCAACTAGCACAGATACGCAGTATTTT. This gives the protein CASTAGTAPTSTDTQYF.

The genes are TRBV5-1 and TRBJ2-7; 10 bases line up with TRBD1. CDR1 SGHRS and CDR2 YFSETQ come from the germline V gene. J gave up 2 bases and V 4 bases, and 9 bases lay outside the gene matches. This CDR3 region has 16 residues. CDR3 in DNA: TGCGCCAGCAGCCCCGGGACAGGGGTCCCCCCCTACGAGCAGTACTTC. Translation gives CASSPGTGVPPYEQYF. Using reference TRBV5-1 and TRBJ2-7 for the parts outside the CDR3, the full variable domain is KAGVTQTPRYLIKTRGQQVTLSCSPISGHRSVSWYQQTPGQGLQFLFEYFSETQRNKGNFPGRFSGRQFSNSRSEMNVSTLELGDSALYLCASSPGTGVPPYEQYFGPGTRLTVT.

The V gene is TRBV19, the J gene TRBJ1-4; 11 nucleotides line up with TRBD1. Losses at the gene ends were 4 bases for V and 8 bases for J; bases not matched to a gene: 12. In germline, CDR1 is LNHDA, CDR2 SQIVND (reference sequence). This CDR3 contains 17 residues. CDR3 sequence: CASSNPWTGGVGEKLFF. The CDR3 DNA is TGTGCCAGTAGTAACCCGTGGACAGGGGGCGTCGGCGAAAAACTGTTTTTT. Complete variable domain (other parts from reference TRBV19 and TRBJ1-4): DGGITQSPKYLFRKEGQNVTLSCEQNLNHDAMYWYRQDPGQGLRLIYYSQIVNDFQKGDIAEGYSVSREKKESFPLTVTSAQKNPTAFYLCASSNPWTGGVGEKLFFGSGTQLSVL.

V is TRBV30 and J is TRBJ2-1; TRBD2 aligns across 9 bases. V lost 3 bases to trimming and J lost 3 bases; unmatched junction nucleotides: 9. Germline CDR1 GTSNPN, CDR2 SVGIG (reference sequence). The CDR3 runs to 16 residues. DNA of the CDR3: TGTGCCTGGAGCCAGGGGCGGGGGGGCGTCTACAATGAGCAGTTCTTC. It codes for CAWSQGRGGVYNEQFF.

J is TRBJ2-2 and V is TRBV2; 10 positions agree with TRBD1. The V and J ends lost 3 bases and 3 bases, in that order; junction bases with no gene match: 1. In germline, CDR1 is SNHLY, CDR2 FYNNEI. The CDR3 contains 15 residues. The CDR3 protein is CASSEGTGDTGELFF. CDR3 DNA sequence: TGTGCCAGCAGTGAGGGGACAGGGGACACCGGGGAGCTGTTTTTT.

The chain employs TRBV4-2 and TRBJ1-1; D remains ambiguous. Germline-derived CDR1 and CDR2 are LGHNA and YNFKEQ. The CDR3 covers 14 residues. V dropped 1 base and J dropped 0 bases, with 6 bases sitting between them. CDR3: CASSQGRVNTEAFF. The CDR3 DNA is TGTGCCAGCAGCCAAGGACGGGTGAACACTGAAGCTTTCTTT.

This clone was detected only once. J is TRBJ2-1 and V is TRBV6-1; 8 nucleotides match TRBD1. The V gene end was trimmed by 3 bases and the J gene end by 3 bases; junction bases not matched to a gene: 10. Germline V gene sequence: CDR1 MNHNS, CDR2 SASEGT. The CDR3 is made up of 17 amino acids. The CDR3 reads CASSDRQGNPLYNEQFF. The CDR3 region has the DNA TGTGCCAGCAGTGACAGACAGGGGAATCCGCTCTACAATGAGCAGTTCTTC.

This clone occurred a few times. The V and J genes are TRBV5-4 and TRBJ1-2; the D gene is possibly TRBD1 (5 bases). CDR3 size: 15 residues. The V end was cut by 0 bases, the J end by 12 bases, with 21 bases between. Germline loops: CDR1 SGHNT, CDR2 YYREEE (reference sequence). CDR3 in DNA: TGTGCCAGCAGCTTGGTTTCCGGGGGACGGGGGTCGGACACCTTC. Translation gives CASSLVSGGRGSDTF.